Reported below is one T cell receptor (beta chain). Its antigen is unknown. Exclusion followed for patients with uncontrolled infection, other autoimmune disease, pregnancy or lactation. The study based diagnoses on clinical symptoms, serum thyroxine and TRAb, thyroid ultrasound and orbital computed tomography. Germline V gene lookup returns CDR1 ENHRY and CDR2 SYGVKD. The V and J ends lost 4 bases and 8 bases respectively, with 11 bases between them. This CDR3 region has 12 residues. These data originate in a study of T cells in Graves' hyperthyroidism and ophthalmopathy. Study results and caveats: Ophthalmopathy could be told apart from stable hyperthyroidism with a 13 V-J model. Blood also carried most thyroid clonotypes expanded above 0.001.

RNA transcripts provided the source from which TCR beta CDR3 regions were amplified. In the first-round RT-PCR of the TCR CDR3, the HTBI primer set was used. A single record per CDR3 protein comes from TCRdb applying MiXCR to the multiplex PCR reads. The sample has about 570,000 distinct CDR3 sequences; under 60% are singletons. The source is an adult woman with Graves' disease, either hyperthyroidism or ophthalmopathy (not recorded which). Sequencing was carried out using peripheral blood or thyroid tissue (not recorded which). This chain connects TRBV10-3 to TRBJ1-1, with D possibly TRBD1 on 5 matching bases. In nucleotides, the CDR3 is TGTGCCATCAGTGGAGAAGACAGAGAAGCTTTCTTT. This codes for CAISGEDREAFF.